This T cell receptor beta chain was recovered during a study of CD8 T cells in Susac syndrome. The RNA input was 0.5 to 1 ug, and it was reverse transcribed with random hexamers. TCRdb itself ran the immunoSEQ multiplex PCR reads through MiXCR, one entry per CDR3 protein. The data hold about 120,000 distinct CDR3 sequences, with 85% to 95% observed a single time. Source material: CD4+ T cells from PBMCs. The clonotype was recovered from a human donor with multiple sclerosis.

CDR3 sequence (DNA): TGTGCCAGCACCTTTAGAGGGGGCGAGTCACCCCTCCACTTT. It encodes CASTFRGGESPLHF. V is TRBV27 and J is TRBJ1-6; 7 positions agree with TRBD1. Germline lookup yields CDR1 MNHEY and CDR2 SMNVEV (reference sequence). V shed 7 bases and J 10 bases; nucleotides not matched to a gene: 10. CDR3 length: 14 amino acids.